A single sample gave rise to the 11 T cell receptor beta chains below, sequenced in a study of shared clonotypes between healthy human individuals. The protocol was immunoSEQ multiplex PCR, while the TCRdb copy is restricted to in-frame clones and leaves out a portion. This sample has 1,100,000 or so clones; about four fifths occur once, and the top ten carry around 0.47%. Material for sequencing was memory CD4+ T cells from PBMCs. Subset of the sample: CD45RA-negative fraction. These receptors originate from a man aged 18-30 years in good health. Some clones in this sample may be carry-over from other donors' samples.

A word on this clone: The same CDR3 is also encoded by other DNA sequences in this sample. CDR3 region: CASSVEGRPNTEAFF. The CDR3 DNA follows: TGTGCCAGCAGCGTAGAAGGACGGCCGAACACTGAAGCTTTCTTT. The V call is TRBV9, the J call TRBJ1-1, with D unresolved. CDR1 and CDR2 from the germline V gene are SGDLS and YYNGEE. Trimming stripped 0 bases from V and 1 base from J, with 10 bases between. CDR3 size: 15 residues.

Notes on this clone: Other DNA variants within this sample encode the same CDR3. V is TRBV18 and J is TRBJ1-4; weak D call: TRBD1 (6 bases). The V gene's germline CDR1 is KGHSH and CDR2 LQKENI. The CDR3 is made up of 15 amino acids. With 3 bases removed from V and 0 bases from J, the gap between germline ends came to 8 bases. CDR3 protein: CASSPRTATNEKLFF. The DNA for the CDR3 is TGTGCCAGCTCACCGAGGACAGCAACTAATGAAAAACTGTTTTTT.

The V call is TRBV6-1, the J call TRBJ2-1, with a weak D call TRBD2 (5 bases). Trimming shortened V by 7 bases and J by 2 bases, and 12 bases separated the two germline ends. CDR1 and CDR2 from the germline V gene are MNHNS and SASEGT. The CDR3 runs to 14 residues. The CDR3 spells CASTPRATYNEQFF. The CDR3 DNA is TGTGCCAGCACCCCGAGGGCTACCTACAATGAGCAGTTCTTC.

V usage is TRBV4-1 and J usage is TRBJ2-7; 8 bases agree with TRBD1. J was trimmed by 4 bases and V by 4 bases; bases with no gene match: 15. Germline CDR1 reads MGHRA; CDR2 reads YSYEKL. The CDR3 runs to 17 residues. The CDR3 DNA is TGCGCCAGCAGCCCCAACCCCAGGGGGCAGAACCCTTACGAGCAGTACTTC. Protein: CASSPNPRGQNPYEQYF.

The genes are TRBV6-5 and TRBJ2-5; 7 bases are a match to TRBD1. The CDR3 has 14 amino acids. CDR1 is MNHEY and CDR2 is SVGAGI in the germline V gene. The ends lost 6 bases at V and 3 bases at J; junction bases unmatched: 7. The CDR3 bases are TGTGCCAGCAGACAACCCGGGACAGAAGAGACCCAGTACTTC. This codes for CASRQPGTEETQYF.

There are a few counts of this clone. The chain carries TRBV6-8 and TRBJ2-1; 8 bases fit TRBD2. Germline V gene sequence: CDR1 MNHGY, CDR2 SAAAGT. The CDR3 is made up of 14 amino acids. The V segment lost 11 bases and the J segment 7 bases; nucleotides outside the gene matches: 13. CDR3 nucleotide sequence: TGTGCCCCTCAATTAGCGGGATACAGGAATGAGCAGTTCTTC. It translates to CAPQLAGYRNEQFF.

Concerning this clone itself: This sample also contains other DNA sequences that code for the same CDR3. The J gene is TRBJ1-3, the V gene TRBV2; D is possibly TRBD1 (6 bases). Germline-derived CDR1 and CDR2 are SNHLY and FYNNEI. V gave up 2 bases and J gave up 3 bases, with 11 bases separating them. CDR3 size: 15 residues. The CDR3 spells CASSESGAGGNTIYF. The CDR3 DNA reads TGTGCCAGCAGTGAATCAGGGGCAGGTGGAAACACCATATATTTT.

This chain joins TRBV5-1 and TRBJ2-5, with 7 nucleotides matching TRBD2. V lost 4 bases, J lost 3 bases, and 12 bases stayed unmatched. CDR1 SGHRS and CDR2 YFSETQ come from the germline V gene. The CDR3 length is 16 residues. CDR3 DNA sequence: TGCGCCAGCAGCCCGGGGGGAGGGTCGACCAAAGAGACCCAGTACTTC. This encodes CASSPGGGSTKETQYF.

This clone was seen a few times. The CDR3 spells CASSLAGALNEQFF. The CDR3 DNA reads TGTGCCAGCAGCTTAGCAGGGGCCCTCAATGAGCAGTTCTTC. The rearrangement joins TRBV7-3 to TRBJ2-1; perhaps TRBD1 as D (6 bases). V lost 2 bases and J lost 6, with 11 bases in between. The CDR3 extends over 14 amino acids. Germline CDR1 and CDR2: SGHTA and FQGTGA.

The CDR3 DNA follows: TGCGCCAGCAGCCAAGTGGGGCGCGGAAAAAATGAGCAGTTCTTC. Translating gives CASSQVGRGKNEQFF. The chain joins TRBV4-3 to TRBJ2-1; TRBD1 is a possible D gene (5 bases). Germline V CDR1 and CDR2: LGHNA, YSLEER. The CDR3 spans 15 residues. The V end was cut by 1 base, the J end by 7 bases, with 14 bases between.

The V call is TRBV25-1, the J call TRBJ1-4, with D possibly being TRBD1 (6 bases). The V and J ends lost 3 bases and 7 bases respectively, with 21 bases between them. Germline loops: CDR1 MGHDK, CDR2 SYGVNS. The CDR3 spans 17 residues. The CDR3 nucleotides are TGTGCCAGCAGTGATTCACTTGGGGGCCTGAGAGGTGAAAAACTGTTTTTT. Protein sequence: CASSDSLGGLRGEKLFF.